This entry features one TCR beta chain sequence. A second roughly 6 to 11 cycle PCR used barcoded and J-beta primers. TCRdb reanalysed the 5' RACE reads using MiXCR and keeps one entry per CDR3 protein. The sample lists hundreds of thousands of distinct CDR3 sequences; less than 25% were seen once. The data derive from a study of blood T cells in healthy people across ages. Per germline, CDR1 LGHDT and CDR2 YNNKEL (reference sequence). The CDR3 runs to 14 residues. Trimming shortened V by 5 bases and J by 5 bases, and 15 bases separated the two germline ends. This same sample was also taken into another study, of T cells of mothers and their children. From that study: Pairs that are related and pairs that are unrelated have TCR recombination output shaped similarly by thymic selection.

The chain combines TRBV3-1 with TRBJ2-5; possible D gene TRBD2, 6 bases. The sample consisted of blood. The clonotype originates from a boy younger than 18 in good health. The CDR3 loop is CASSSVSSGETQYF. Written as DNA, the CDR3 is TGTGCCAGCAGCTCCGTCTCCAGCGGGGAGACCCAGTACTTC.